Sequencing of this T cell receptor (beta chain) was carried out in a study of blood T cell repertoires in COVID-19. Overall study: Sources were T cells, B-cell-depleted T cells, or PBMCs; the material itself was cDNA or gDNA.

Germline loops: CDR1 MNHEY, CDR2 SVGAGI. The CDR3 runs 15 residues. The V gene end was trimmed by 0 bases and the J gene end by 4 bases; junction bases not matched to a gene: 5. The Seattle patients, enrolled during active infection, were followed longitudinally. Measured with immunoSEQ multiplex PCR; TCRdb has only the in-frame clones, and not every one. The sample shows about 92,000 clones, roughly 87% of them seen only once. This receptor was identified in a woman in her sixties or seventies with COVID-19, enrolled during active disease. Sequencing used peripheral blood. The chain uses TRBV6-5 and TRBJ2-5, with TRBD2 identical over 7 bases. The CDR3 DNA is TGTGCCAGCAGTTACTCGAATCGCGGGGGAGAGACCCAGTACTTC. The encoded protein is CASSYSNRGGETQYF.